This T cell receptor beta chain was profiled in a study of technical replicates of blood from a handful of donors. CDR3 length equals 16 residues. Germline assignment: CDR1 SGDLS and CDR2 YYNGEE. With 0 bases removed from V and 5 bases from J, the gap between germline ends came to 15 bases. This table comes from immunoSEQ multiplex PCR, and its TCRdb copy is limited to in-frame clones, with some not included. The sample includes 75,000 or so clones, around 92% seen only once; the top ten take approximately 0.45%. The chain combines TRBV9 with TRBJ2-1, with D possibly TRBD2 on 5 matching bases. What was sequenced was T cells isolated from PBMCs. The clonotype originates from a human donor in good health. CDR3 in amino acids: CASSVAAVARDNEQFF. The DNA for the CDR3 is TGTGCCAGCAGCGTAGCGGCGGTAGCGCGCGACAATGAGCAGTTCTTC.